The 32 T cell receptor beta chains in this list originate from one sample, sequenced in a study of blood T cell repertoires in COVID-19. Using immunoSEQ multiplex PCR, the repertoire was profiled, and TCRdb retains in-frame clones only, with some absent. The profile shows roughly 210,000 clones, 80% to 85% of them singletons. The sample taken for sequencing was peripheral blood. The origin of the receptors is a woman over 75 with COVID-19, enrolled during active disease.

This chain joins TRBV7-2 and TRBJ2-2, with D hard to call. The ends were cut back, 1 base at V and 4 bases at J, with 4 bases in the middle. The CDR3 contains 13 residues. Germline V gene data show CDR1 as SGHTA and CDR2 as FQGNSA. In nucleotides, the CDR3 is TGTGCCAGCAGCTTAGTGGCCACCGGGGAGCTGTTTTTT. Translated: CASSLVATGELFF.

The chain employs TRBV5-1 and TRBJ1-3, with a weak D call TRBD1 (6 bases). CDR1 is SGHRS and CDR2 is YFSETQ in the germline V gene. Trimming left V 1 base short and J 1 base short, with 12 bases between. The CDR3 has 16 residues. CDR3 sequence reads: CASSLSAGASGNTIYF. The CDR3 DNA reads as TGCGCCAGCAGCTTGTCAGCAGGGGCGTCTGGAAACACCATATATTTT.

Turning to this clone: The same CDR3 can be traced to other DNA sequences in this sample. This chain's CDR3 is CASSLDSSNQPQHF. In DNA form, the CDR3 reads TGCGCCAGCAGCTTGGACAGTAGCAATCAGCCCCAGCATTTT. J is TRBJ1-5 and V is TRBV5-1; D gene unclear. The V and J ends lost 0 bases and 0 bases respectively, with 4 bases between them. CDR3 length: 14 amino acids. Germline V gene data show CDR1 as SGHRS and CDR2 as YFSETQ.

J is TRBJ1-1 and V is TRBV5-1; 8 bases line up with TRBD1. Trimming removed 0 bases from V and 5 bases from J; junction bases left unmatched: 3. Per germline, CDR1 SGHRS and CDR2 YFSETQ. CDR3 length equals 14 residues. For the CDR3, the DNA is TGCGCCAGCAGCTTGGTGACAGGGGTAACTGAAGCTTTCTTT. This codes for CASSLVTGVTEAFF.

V gene TRBV21-1 combines with J gene TRBJ2-7; TRBD2 is taken as the D call from the table, unchecked against the DNA. TRBV21-1 is assigned pseudogene status. This CDR3 is 18 amino acids long. The CDR3 here is CASSEEGLQGEATYEQYV. CDR3 sequence (DNA): TGTGCCAGCAGCGAAGAGGGACTACAGGGCGAGGCGACCTACGAGCAGTACGTC.

This clone was counted once. The chain carries TRBV5-5 and TRBJ2-3; D is ambiguous. Trimming removed 2 bases at V and 2 bases at J, with 12 bases between. The germline gives CDR1 SGHKS, CDR2 YYEKEE (reference sequence). CDR3 length: 15 amino acids. CDR3 coding DNA: TGTGCCAGCAGCTTATGGGCAGAATTCACAGATACGCAGTATTTT. Its protein product is CASSLWAEFTDTQYF.

The gene calls are TRBV10-1 and TRBJ2-1, with 16 bases matching TRBD2. This CDR3 has 18 amino acids. Germline V lookup: CDR1 WNHNN, CDR2 SYGVQD (reference sequence). V dropped 5 bases and J dropped 0; count of bases not matched to a gene: 4. For the CDR3, the DNA is TGCGCCAGCAGTAAGGGACTAGCGGGGGGGAGCTCCTACAATGAGCAGTTCTTC. Translated, it gives CASSKGLAGGSSYNEQFF.

The J gene is TRBJ1-3, the V gene TRBV5-4; tentatively, D is TRBD1 (5 bases). The germline V gene has CDR1 SGHNT and CDR2 YYREEE (reference sequence). Trimming pared 9 bases from V and 0 bases from J, leaving 16 bases between. The CDR3 extends over 15 amino acids. In DNA form, the CDR3 reads TGTGCCACTAGGAGGGACCTCAGCTCTGGAAACACCATATATTTT. This sequence encodes CATRRDLSSGNTIYF.

The J gene is TRBJ1-2, the V gene TRBV4-2; 10 positions match TRBD1. Losses at the gene ends were 1 base for V and 7 bases for J; bases not matched to a gene: 12. Germline V CDR1 and CDR2: LGHNA, YNFKEQ. This CDR3 contains 17 residues. CDR3 DNA: TGTGCCAGCAGCCAAGGAGAATGGACAGGGGGTCGGGGTGGCTACACCTTC. Its translation is CASSQGEWTGGRGGYTF.

This chain connects TRBV30 to TRBJ1-1, with D possibly TRBD1 on 6 matching bases. Trimming took off 2 bases at V and 1 base at J, with 8 bases between the two ends. Germline lookup yields CDR1 GTSNPN and CDR2 SVGIG (reference sequence). There are 13 residues in the CDR3. CDR3 bases: TGTGCCTGGAGTCAGACAGGGAACACTGAAGCTTTCTTT. Its translation: CAWSQTGNTEAFF.

The J gene is TRBJ1-2, the V gene TRBV5-1; D is possibly TRBD1 (6 bases). The CDR3 has 15 residues. Per the germline V gene, CDR1 is SGHRS and CDR2 is YFSETQ. V was shortened by 4 bases and J by 7 bases, with 20 bases between the two germline ends. CDR3 in DNA: TGCGCCAGCAGCCCGCGGGAGGGGGGGGCGAGTGGCTACACCTTC. Translating it yields CASSPREGGASGYTF.

The CDR3 reads CASSIGQVKSEAFF. The CDR3 nucleotides read TGTGCCAGCAGTATCGGACAGGTTAAGTCTGAAGCTTTCTTT. The gene calls are TRBV6-1 and TRBJ1-1, with TRBD1 matching 7 bases. Trimming took 5 bases from V and 6 from J; bases not matched to a gene: 9. Per germline, CDR1 MNHNS and CDR2 SASEGT. This CDR3 has 14 amino acids.

This clone has a handful of counts. CDR3 DNA: TGTGCCACCCTGGGAGTAGCGGGGATTATGCAGTATTTT. Encoded protein: CATLGVAGIMQYF. V gene TRBV10-3 combines with J gene TRBJ2-3, with 8 bases matching TRBD2. CDR1 ENHRY and CDR2 SYGVKD come from the germline V gene. V was pared by 10 bases and J by 11 bases, with 14 bases of the junction left unmatched. CDR3 size: 13 residues.

The chain is built from TRBV7-2 and TRBJ2-3, with D maybe TRBD1 (6 bases). Germline V CDR1 and CDR2: SGHTA, FQGNSA. This CDR3 has 15 residues. V shed 3 bases and J shed 1 base, with 11 bases lying between them. CDR3 sequence (DNA): TGTGCCAGCAGCTTTACCACAGGGCGCACAGATACGCAGTATTTT. Translating it yields CASSFTTGRTDTQYF. Together with reference TRBV7-2 and TRBJ2-3, the CDR3 gives the full variable domain: GAGVSQSPSNKVTEKGKDVELRCDPISGHTALYWYRQSLGQGLEFLIYFQGNSAPDKSGLPSDRFSAERTGGSVSTLTIQRTQQEDSAVYLCASSFTTGRTDTQYFGPGTRLTVL.

The chain uses TRBV3-1 (or the pseudogene TRBV3-2) and TRBJ2-3; 11 bases line up with TRBD1. This CDR3 comprises 13 residues. J gave up 6 bases and V 4 bases, and 0 bases lay outside the gene matches. Germline V gives CDR1 LGHDT, CDR2 YNNKEL (reference sequence). In DNA form, the CDR3 reads TGTGCCAGCAGCCGGACAGGGGGCGATACGCAGTATTTT. Amino acids: CASSRTGGDTQYF.

The chain carries TRBV2 and TRBJ2-7; D may be TRBD1 (5 bases). This CDR3 contains 12 residues. Germline V gives CDR1 SNHLY, CDR2 FYNNEI. Trimming stripped 5 bases from V and 4 bases from J, with 9 bases between. The CDR3 protein is CASSRSGYEQYF. Written as DNA, the CDR3 is TGTGCCAGCAGTCGGTCAGGGTACGAGCAGTACTTC.

The chain links TRBV5-1 to TRBJ2-7, with D perhaps TRBD1 (6 bases). The CDR3 extends over 13 amino acids. V was cut by 10 bases and J by 7 bases, with 21 bases left in between. Germline CDR1 reads SGHRS; CDR2 reads YFSETQ. Here the CDR3 reads CAHDADRRLEQYV. CDR3 bases: TGCGCCCACGACGCGGACAGACGCCTGGAGCAGTACGTC.

The V gene is TRBV6-5, the J gene TRBJ1-5, with TRBD1 as a possible D gene (5 bases). Trimming left V 6 bases short and J 4 bases short, with 16 bases between. CDR3 length: 15 residues. Per the germline V gene, CDR1 is MNHEY and CDR2 is SVGAGI. CDR3 nucleotides: TGTGCCAGCAGCGTTCGGGGGGAATGGAATCAGCCCCAGCATTTT. It is translated as CASSVRGEWNQPQHF.

The gene calls are TRBV3-1 (or the pseudogene TRBV3-2) and TRBJ2-6, with 8 bases fitting TRBD2. From germline, CDR1 is LGHDT and CDR2 YNNKEL (reference sequence). The V gene end was trimmed by 8 bases and the J gene end by 2 bases; junction bases not matched to a gene: 14. This CDR3 is 18 amino acids long. DNA for the CDR3: TGTGCCAGCCGCGATGGGGGGCGGGGGGCCGCTGGGGCCAACGTCCTGACTTTC. It yields the protein CASRDGGRGAAGANVLTF.

V is TRBV24-1 and J is TRBJ2-2; the match to TRBD2 covers 7 bases. The germline CDR1 and CDR2 sequences are KGHDR and SFDVKD. The junction had 12 bases not matched to a gene; V was cut back by 3 bases and J by 6 bases. This CDR3 region has 17 residues. The CDR3 loop is CATSDNGPSRGAGELFF. The CDR3 nucleotides are TGTGCCACCAGTGATAATGGACCATCCCGGGGGGCCGGGGAGCTGTTTTTT.

The chain has TRBV14 and TRBJ1-2, with a weak D call TRBD1 (6 bases). This CDR3 comprises 15 residues. Trimming removed 2 bases from V and 7 bases from J, with 17 bases in between. The germline CDR1 and CDR2 sequences are SGHDN and FVKESK. This CDR3 is CASSQPGQFRGGYTF. The CDR3 DNA follows: TGTGCCAGCAGCCAACCCGGACAGTTTCGGGGTGGCTACACCTTC.

V gene TRBV18 combines with J gene TRBJ2-1; TRBD1 agrees at 10 bases. CDR3 length equals 16 residues. Germline values: CDR1 KGHSH, CDR2 LQKENI. J lost 3 bases, V lost 3 bases, and 5 bases had no gene match. The CDR3 coding sequence is TGTGCCAGCTCACCGGGGACAGGGGTAGGCTACAATGAGCAGTTCTTC. As protein: CASSPGTGVGYNEQFF.

The V and J genes are TRBV6-1 and TRBJ1-6, with D unclear. The CDR3 has 13 residues. Germline lookup yields CDR1 MNHNS and CDR2 SASEGT. The ends were cut back, 2 bases at V and 7 bases at J, with 6 bases in the middle. The CDR3 DNA reads as TGTGCCAGCAGTGAAATCATGAATTCACCCCTCCACTTT. This codes for CASSEIMNSPLHF.

This clone has only a few counts. The V call is TRBV10-1, the J call TRBJ1-1; D unclear. Per the germline V gene, CDR1 is WNHNN and CDR2 is SYGVQD (reference sequence). The CDR3 spans 13 residues. The ends were cut back, 6 bases at V and 3 bases at J, with 11 bases in the middle. The CDR3 spells CASSGSRDTEAFF. The DNA of the CDR3 is TGCGCCAGCAGCGGAAGCCGGGACACTGAAGCTTTCTTT.

The chain couples TRBV4-1 to TRBJ1-5; 7 bases agree with TRBD1. Per the germline V gene, CDR1 is MGHRA and CDR2 is YSYEKL. CDR3 length: 17 residues. Trimming at V came to 0 bases and at J to 3 bases, leaving 8 bases not matched to a gene. The CDR3 region has the DNA TGCGCCAGCAGCCAAGACCAGGGGGGTGAGACCAATCAGCCCCAGCATTTT. It translates to CASSQDQGGETNQPQHF.

The CDR3 region is CASSFRQNEQFF. CDR3 coding DNA: TGTGCCAGCAGCTTTCGACAGAATGAGCAGTTCTTC. The gene calls are TRBV7-8 and TRBJ2-1, with D perhaps TRBD1 (5 bases). Trimming stripped 3 bases from V and 7 bases from J, with 7 bases between. The CDR3 length is 12 residues. CDR1 is SGHVS and CDR2 is FQNEAQ in the germline V gene.

This sequence joins TRBV3-1 (or the pseudogene TRBV3-2) and TRBJ2-5; 11 positions agree with TRBD2. Trimming cost V 0 bases and J 1 base; bases outside gene matches: 10. CDR1 is LGHDT and CDR2 is YNNKEL in the germline V gene (reference sequence). This CDR3 has 19 residues. The CDR3 nucleotides read TGTGCCAGCAGCCAAGATCTGTCTAGCGGGGGGTACCCCCAAGAGACCCAGTACTTC. Protein: CASSQDLSSGGYPQETQYF.

This clone has only a few counts. J is TRBJ1-5 and V is TRBV28, with 7 positions matching TRBD1. The junction had 8 bases not matched to a gene; V was cut back by 4 bases and J by 5 bases. The CDR3 is 15 residues long. CDR1 is MDHEN, CDR2 SYDVKM, per germline. The DNA for the CDR3 is TGTGCCAGCAGTTCGTACACCAGGGGGGATCAGCCCCAGCATTTT. This encodes CASSSYTRGDQPQHF.

The chain couples TRBV5-1 to TRBJ2-7; possible D gene TRBD1, 6 bases. CDR3 length: 13 amino acids. V was cut by 5 bases and J by 3 bases, with 12 bases left in between. The V gene's germline CDR1 is SGHRS and CDR2 YFSETQ. CDR3 protein: CASSRGQIYEQYF. CDR3 in DNA: TGCGCCAGCAGTAGAGGACAGATCTACGAGCAGTACTTC.

In this sample, this clone turned up once. The chain uses TRBV28 and TRBJ1-2, with TRBD1 matching 9 bases. CDR3 length: 14 amino acids. The junction had 9 bases not matched to a gene; V was cut back by 5 bases and J by 8 bases. Germline V gene sequence: CDR1 MDHEN, CDR2 SYDVKM. CDR3 bases: TGTGCCAGCAGTGCCGGGACAGGGTACGGCGGCTACACCTTC. This codes for CASSAGTGYGGYTF.

Only one count was recorded for this clone. The gene calls are TRBV11-2 and TRBJ2-2; 8 bases map to TRBD2. Germline lookup yields CDR1 SGHAT and CDR2 FQNNGV. This CDR3 has 16 amino acids. Losses at the gene ends were 3 bases for V and 1 base for J; bases not matched to a gene: 4. The CDR3 is CASSFYSGVNTGELFF. CDR3 in DNA: TGTGCCAGCAGCTTTTATAGCGGGGTGAACACCGGGGAGCTGTTTTTT.

This clone was seen a handful of times. CDR3 nucleotides: TGTGCCAGCAGCGCCGGACTAGCGGGGGGTGGTTGGAAAGAGACCCAGTACTTC. It is translated as CASSAGLAGGGWKETQYF. The chain recombines TRBV9 with TRBJ2-5; 14 nucleotides match TRBD2. CDR3 length equals 18 residues. Germline assignment: CDR1 SGDLS and CDR2 YYNGEE. The trim removed 3 bases at V and 3 bases at J, leaving 10 bases unmatched.